This record concerns one TCR beta chain sequence. The antigen remains undetermined. Selected positively for CCR7 and CD45RO-negative, naive CD8 cells excluded terminally differentiated effector memory CD45RA+ cells. The CDR3 runs 16 residues. V lost 0 bases, J lost 6 bases, and 9 bases stayed unmatched. Germline V lookup: CDR1 SGHTA, CDR2 FQGNSA. The data are from a study of shared clonotypes between healthy human individuals. Study-level points and caveats: Clonotype sharing across several donors was observed for roughly 5% of naive CD4 clonotypes. Clonotype sharing among donors was expected to depend on sequencing depth. Represented diversity (both genetic and exposure-history) was limited by the small number of donors. Only blood was sampled; tissue repertoires likely differ.

The repertoire was sequenced with immunoSEQ multiplex PCR; TCRdb's copy has only in-frame clones and lacks some. The data show about 2 million clones, with about 95% seen just once and 1.2% held by the top ten. The chain is built from TRBV7-2 and TRBJ2-7, with 9 positions matching TRBD2. The clonotype originates from a man younger than 35 in good health. Sequences were obtained from naive CD8+ T cells sorted from blood. The CDR3 region has the DNA TGTGCCAGCAGCTTAGCGCGGGAGGGACCCTCTCTCGAGCAGTACTTC. Protein product: CASSLAREGPSLEQYF.